Reported below is one TCR beta chain. The antigen it binds to is not known. No much larger clone is present one base from it, and per-base qualities are unavailable. The donors were included in the validation cohort of 120 subjects, a group kept apart from the roughly 680-subject first cohort. Preparation of the library involved the immunoSEQ multiplex PCR assay. In the authors' own workflow: A statistical classification framework was built to diagnose cytomegalovirus status from the catalog of TCR beta chain sequences. TCRdb re-hosts the immuneACCESS table, in-frame sequences only. Its copies lack some clones; in the studies checked, an unresolved V gene accounts for under half of them, and the cause for the rest is not known. The V and J calls and clone size come from that table; D and trimming were worked out from the DNA. The sample table records about 110,000 clones; under 85% of these occur just once. The ten top clones hold 3% of the sample.

This entry is derived from a study of cytomegalovirus exposure and HLA in healthy donors (TCRdb year 2017). Describing the broader study: According to a later analysis, the roughly 120 validation repertoires were produced on the same platform as the 680 or so repertoires of the first cohort. The study aimed to test whether cataloging public T cell receptors could reveal signatures of past pathogen exposure. Along with the 666-subject first cohort, a separate validation cohort of roughly 110 different subjects was used. The study combined high-throughput TCR immunosequencing, statistical association of individual TCRs with disease status, and machine learning to predict cytomegalovirus infection status. Overall study outcomes, separate from this receptor: A later analysis lacked HLA typing for the validation cohort, so it scored co-occurrence in that cohort across all 120 or so repertoires. Subsequent analysis determined that TCRs grouped into clusters in the first cohort also showed a tendency toward co-occurrence across the 90 to 150 validation repertoires, and 94% of cluster scores exceeded 0. Most TCR sequences were observed very rarely across donors, whereas some public TCRs were present in many individuals. The classifier was reported to diagnose cytomegalovirus status with high specificity and sensitivity in both the original and validation cohorts. In vitro tests confirmed that three of the cytomegalovirus-associated TCR beta chains recognize cytomegalovirus antigens. According to the authors, the approach could potentially be generalized to other disease states and immunological phenotypes. In the study, approximately 160 TCR beta chains were listed as associated with cytomegalovirus.

The cysteine opens and the phenylalanine closes a CDR3 of 13 amino acids. The kept DNA is CDR3 alone, 39 bases in frame from the first base. Per the germline V gene, MGHDK is the CDR1 and SYGVNS is the CDR2. The V end loses 8 bases and the J end loses 4 bases, and a stretch of 15 bases separates them. Sequencing was performed on PBMCs. This receptor was obtained from a woman aged 18-35 years in good health and CMV-seronegative. Recombination connected TRBV25-1 to TRBJ2-7; 6 matching bases give a weak D call of TRBD1. The sequenced DNA: TGTGCCAGCGTCCCGGCACAGGGATACGAGCAGTACTTC. Its amino acids are CASVPAQGYEQYF.